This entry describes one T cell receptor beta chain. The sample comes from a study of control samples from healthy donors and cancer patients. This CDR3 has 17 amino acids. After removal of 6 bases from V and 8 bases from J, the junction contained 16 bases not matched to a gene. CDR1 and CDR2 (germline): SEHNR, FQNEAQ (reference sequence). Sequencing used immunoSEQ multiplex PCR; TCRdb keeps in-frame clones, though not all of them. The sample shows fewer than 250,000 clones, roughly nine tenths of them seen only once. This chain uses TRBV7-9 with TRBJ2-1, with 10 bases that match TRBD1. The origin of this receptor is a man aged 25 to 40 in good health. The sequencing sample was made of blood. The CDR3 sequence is CASSLSPGQGFSHEQFF. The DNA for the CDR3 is TGTGCCAGCAGTCTTAGCCCGGGACAGGGGTTTAGCCATGAGCAGTTCTTC.